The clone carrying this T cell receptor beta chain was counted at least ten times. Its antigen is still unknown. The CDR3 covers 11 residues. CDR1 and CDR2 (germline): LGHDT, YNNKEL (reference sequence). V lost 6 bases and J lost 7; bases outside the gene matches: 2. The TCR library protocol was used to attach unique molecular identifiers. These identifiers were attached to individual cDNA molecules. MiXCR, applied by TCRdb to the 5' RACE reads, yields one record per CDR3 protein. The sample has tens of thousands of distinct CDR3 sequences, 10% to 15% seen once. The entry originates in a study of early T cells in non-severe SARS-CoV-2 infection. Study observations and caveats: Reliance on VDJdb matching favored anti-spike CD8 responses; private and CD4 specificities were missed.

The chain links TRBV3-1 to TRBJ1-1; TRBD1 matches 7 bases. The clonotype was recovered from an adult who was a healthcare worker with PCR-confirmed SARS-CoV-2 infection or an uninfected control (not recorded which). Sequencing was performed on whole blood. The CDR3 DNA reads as TGTGCCAGCAGACAGGGGCATGAAGCTTTCTTT. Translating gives CASRQGHEAFF.